Shown below are 26 T cell receptor beta chains from a single sample sequenced in a study of cytomegalovirus exposure and HLA in healthy donors. Using immunoSEQ multiplex PCR, the repertoire was profiled, and TCRdb retains in-frame clones only, with some absent. The data show about 240,000 clones, with around 86% seen just once and roughly 1.2% held by the top ten. Sequencing was done on a sample of PBMCs. The origin of the receptors is a woman in her 30s in good health and CMV-seropositive.

This rearrangement joins TRBV7-9 to TRBJ2-7; 8 bases map to TRBD1. The V and J ends lost 5 bases and 7 bases, in that order; junction bases with no gene match: 13. This CDR3 spans 15 amino acids. Germline V lookup: CDR1 SEHNR, CDR2 FQNEAQ (reference sequence). DNA of the CDR3: TGTGCCAGCAGCGCCTTAGGGACAGGAGTGGGGGAGCAGTACTTC. It encodes CASSALGTGVGEQYF.

This chain connects TRBV27 to TRBJ1-3; D unresolved. With 7 bases removed from V and 3 bases from J, the gap between germline ends came to 13 bases. Germline lookup yields CDR1 MNHEY and CDR2 SMNVEV (reference sequence). The CDR3 consists of 14 residues. This CDR3 reads CASMVGVGGNTIYF. CDR3 DNA: TGTGCCAGCATGGTGGGCGTGGGTGGAAACACCATATATTTT.

The rearrangement links TRBV15 to TRBJ2-3; D ambiguous. Trimming pared 1 base from V and 1 base from J, leaving 6 bases between. The CDR3 totals 14 residues. Looked up from germline, CDR1 is LNHNV and CDR2 is YYDKDF (reference sequence). CDR3 amino acids: CATSRVRGTDTQYF. As DNA, the CDR3 is TGTGCCACCAGCAGAGTCCGGGGCACAGATACGCAGTATTTT. Looking up the rest from reference TRBV15 and TRBJ2-3 gives the full variable domain: DAMVIQNPRYQVTQFGKPVTLSCSQTLNHNVMYWYQQKSSQAPKLLFHYYDKDFNNEADTPDNFQSRRPNTSFCFLDIRSPGLGDTAMYLCATSRVRGTDTQYFGPGTRLTVL.

J is TRBJ2-7 and V is TRBV30; a weak D match, TRBD2 (5 bases). This CDR3 is 18 amino acids long. V was trimmed by 1 base and J by 2 bases, leaving 24 bases between them. Germline CDR1 and CDR2: GTSNPN and SVGIG (reference sequence). Written as DNA, the CDR3 is TGTGCCTGGAGTGCGGCGCTAACATCGAGGGTCCAGGCCTACGAGCAGTACTTC. Protein: CAWSAALTSRVQAYEQYF.

There are many counts of this clone. The V call is TRBV10-3, the J call TRBJ1-1; D call uncertain. Germline V gene sequence: CDR1 ENHRY, CDR2 SYGVKD. The V and J ends lost 0 bases and 7 bases respectively, with 27 bases between them. This CDR3 is built from 19 residues. The CDR3 loop reads CAISESKTGIGLTNFEAFF. CDR3 coding DNA: TGTGCCATCAGTGAGTCGAAAACCGGGATAGGATTGACGAATTTTGAAGCTTTCTTT.

This chain links TRBV7-8 with TRBJ2-7; D may be TRBD2 (6 bases). Trimming cost V 1 base and J 0 bases, with 13 bases left between them. CDR3 size: 16 residues. Germline CDR1 and CDR2: SGHVS and FQNEAQ. The CDR3: CASSLEGGVSSYEQYF. The CDR3 DNA reads as TGTGCCAGCAGCTTAGAAGGCGGGGTGAGCTCCTACGAGCAGTACTTC.

The V and J genes are TRBV30 and TRBJ1-1, with TRBD1 identical over 8 bases. Unmatched junction bases numbered 7, after V lost 0 bases and J lost 4 bases. CDR1 GTSNPN and CDR2 SVGIG come from the germline V gene (reference sequence). The CDR3 length is 15 residues. The CDR3 DNA sequence: TGTGCCTGGAGTGTACGGACAGGGACGAGCACTGAAGCTTTCTTT. Amino acid sequence: CAWSVRTGTSTEAFF.

CDR3 amino acids: CASSPKPGLAGVEQYF. As DNA, the CDR3 is TGTGCCAGCAGTCCAAAGCCGGGACTAGCGGGAGTCGAGCAGTACTTC. V usage is TRBV27 and J usage is TRBJ2-7, with TRBD2 matching 14 bases. The junction had 9 bases not matched to a gene; V was cut back by 5 bases and J by 6 bases. Germline V CDR1 and CDR2: MNHEY, SMNVEV (reference sequence). The CDR3 is 16 amino acids.

The gene calls are TRBV30 and TRBJ2-7; no clear D gene. Germline loops: CDR1 GTSNPN, CDR2 SVGIG (reference sequence). The CDR3 sequence is 15 residues long. Trimming stripped 5 bases from V and 0 bases from J, with 17 bases between. CDR3 coding DNA: TGTGCCTGGGAGGTCTGGCACAATAGCTCCTACGAGCAGTACTTC. As protein: CAWEVWHNSSYEQYF. Based on the CDR3 plus reference TRBV30 and TRBJ2-7, the full variable domain is SQTIHQWPATLVQPVGSPLSLECTVEGTSNPNLYWYRQAAGRGLQLLFYSVGIGQISSEVPQNLSASRPQDRQFILSSKKLLLSDSGFYLCAWEVWHNSSYEQYFGPGTRLTVT.

The V call is TRBV29-1, the J call TRBJ2-2; 8 nucleotides line up with TRBD1. The CDR3 runs to 16 residues. J gave up 0 bases and V 4 bases, and 7 bases lay outside the gene matches. The germline CDR1 and CDR2 sequences are SQVTM and ANQGSEA. CDR3 amino acids: CSVATGGNPNTGELFF. For the CDR3, the DNA is TGCAGCGTTGCCACAGGGGGAAACCCGAACACCGGGGAGCTGTTTTTT.

This chain joins TRBV27 and TRBJ2-7; 7 bases are a match to TRBD1. The CDR3 spans 16 residues. J gave up 4 bases and V 6 bases, and 15 bases lay outside the gene matches. Germline CDR1 MNHEY, CDR2 SMNVEV (reference sequence). CDR3 DNA: TGTGCCAGCAGCCTAGGTGAGGGGACAGTGAGTTACGAGCAGTACTTC. This encodes CASSLGEGTVSYEQYF.

The chain uses TRBV9 and TRBJ2-1, with a weak D call TRBD2 (5 bases). V shed 4 bases and J shed 4 bases, with 12 bases lying between them. There are 14 residues in the CDR3. Germline CDR1 is SGDLS and CDR2 is YYNGEE. CDR3 in amino acids: CASSPAGRYNEQFF. CDR3 bases: TGTGCCAGCAGCCCCGCGGGCAGATACAATGAGCAGTTCTTC. The full variable domain, in which reference TRBV9 and TRBJ2-1 provide the parts outside the CDR3, is DSGVTQTPKHLITATGQRVTLRCSPRSGDLSVYWYQQSLDQGLQFLIQYYNGEERAKGNILERFSAQQFPDLHSELNLSSLELGDSALYFCASSPAGRYNEQFFGPGTRLTVL.

The chain employs TRBV10-3 and TRBJ2-3; 11 bases are shared with TRBD1. The CDR3 length is 15 residues. Trimming cost V 5 bases and J 1 base; bases outside gene matches: 2. In germline, CDR1 is ENHRY, CDR2 SYGVKD. The CDR3 DNA sequence: TGTGCCATCAGTTGGGACAGGGGGGGCACAGATACGCAGTATTTT. It specifies CAISWDRGGTDTQYF.

Only a few counts were recorded for this clone. V and J are TRBV18 and TRBJ2-7; D is undetermined. The germline V and J ends were trimmed by 0 bases and 0 bases, with 6 bases remaining between them. CDR3 length: 14 amino acids. Germline CDR1 reads KGHSH; CDR2 reads LQKENI. The CDR3 loop is CASSPPSNSYEQYF. The CDR3 nucleotides read TGTGCCAGCTCACCACCGTCCAACTCCTACGAGCAGTACTTC.

The CDR3: CASSLGGGELGRSYTF. The CDR3 coding sequence is TGTGCCAGCAGCTTGGGGGGGGGCGAACTAGGGCGGAGCTACACCTTC. This chain links TRBV5-4 with TRBJ1-2, with D possibly being TRBD1 (6 bases). CDR3 length: 16 amino acids. CDR1 and CDR2 (germline): SGHNT, YYREEE (reference sequence). Trimming removed 0 bases from V and 9 bases from J, with 21 bases in between. The variable domain in full, completed from reference TRBV5-4 and TRBJ1-2, reads ETGVTQSPTHLIKTRGQQVTLRCSSQSGHNTVSWYQQALGQGPQFIFQYYREEENGRGNFPPRFSGLQFPNYSSELNVNALELDDSALYLCASSLGGGELGRSYTFGSGTRLTVV.

The J gene is TRBJ2-2, the V gene TRBV7-6, with D possibly TRBD2 on 5 matching bases. This CDR3 has 15 residues. Germline CDR1 reads SGHVS; CDR2 reads FNYEAQ. Trimming left V 6 bases short and J 0 bases short, with 11 bases between. The CDR3 DNA sequence: TGTGCCAGCAGTTCACTGAGGGCGAACACCGGGGAGCTGTTTTTT. This encodes CASSSLRANTGELFF.

On this clone: At one boundary the junction diverges from the germline segment, which might be a read error. The chain joins TRBV5-6 to TRBJ2-5; 11 nucleotides match TRBD2. CDR3 length: 16 residues. Per the germline V gene, CDR1 is SGHDT and CDR2 is YYEEEE. CDR3 sequence (DNA): TGTGCCAGCAGCTTGGTACTAGCGGGAGACCAGGAGACCCAGTACTTC. This encodes CASSLVLAGDQETQYF.

The rearrangement uses TRBV19 and TRBJ2-2; TRBD2 might be the D (5 bases). The CDR3 has 15 amino acids. With 3 bases removed from V and 6 bases from J, the gap between germline ends came to 14 bases. CDR1 LNHDA and CDR2 SQIVND come from the germline V gene (reference sequence). The CDR3 nucleotides read TGTGCCAGTAGTATCTCCCTAGCCAGCCCCGGGGAGCTGTTTTTT. Translated, it gives CASSISLASPGELFF.

This chain connects TRBV23-1 to TRBJ1-5; D gene unclear. TRBV23-1 is placed among ORFs of uncertain function. Trimming removed 4 bases at V and 7 bases at J, with 8 bases between. The CDR3 consists of 12 residues. CDR3 sequence (DNA): TGCGCCAGCAGTCTCAAGAGACAGCCCCAGCATTTT. Translated, it gives CASSLKRQPQHF.

The chain has TRBV5-4 and TRBJ2-3; TRBD2 might be the D (6 bases). The CDR3 spans 15 residues. Trimming took off 1 base at V and 1 base at J, with 10 bases between the two ends. CDR1 and CDR2 (germline): SGHNT, YYREEE (reference sequence). CDR3 loop: CASSLSSGRTDTQYF. The CDR3 DNA sequence: TGTGCCAGCAGCTTGAGTAGCGGACGCACAGATACGCAGTATTTT.

The genes are TRBV14 and TRBJ2-6, with D tentatively TRBD2 (5 bases). CDR3 size: 18 residues. V lost 4 bases, J lost 2 bases, and 18 bases lay in between. The V gene's germline CDR1 is SGHDN and CDR2 FVKESK. CDR3 protein: CASSPGEQFGPGANVLTF. The DNA for the CDR3 is TGTGCCAGCAGCCCCGGGGAACAATTTGGGCCTGGGGCCAACGTCCTGACTTTC. The whole variable domain, filled in from reference TRBV14 and TRBJ2-6, reads EAGVTQFPSHSVIEKGQTVTLRCDPISGHDNLYWYRRVMGKEIKFLLHFVKESKQDESGMPNNRFLAERTGGTYSTLKVQPAELEDSGVYFCASSPGEQFGPGANVLTFGAGSRLTVL.

The CDR3 DNA reads TGTGCCAGCAACCCTCCACAGGGGATGAACACTGAAGCTTTCTTT. Encoded protein: CASNPPQGMNTEAFF. The rearrangement links TRBV28 to TRBJ1-1, with 7 positions matching TRBD1. The CDR3 runs 15 residues. Germline assignment: CDR1 MDHEN and CDR2 SYDVKM. The junction had 8 bases not matched to a gene; V was cut back by 7 bases and J by 0 bases.

The J gene is TRBJ1-4, the V gene TRBV2, with D hard to call. The V and J ends lost 10 bases and 0 bases respectively, with 6 bases between them. The germline CDR1 and CDR2 sequences are SNHLY and FYNNEI. The CDR3 loop spans 12 amino acids. The CDR3 loop reads CATQSTNEKLFF. The CDR3 DNA is TGTGCCACACAGTCAACTAATGAAAAACTGTTTTTT.

The chain couples TRBV7-9 to TRBJ1-4, with D perhaps TRBD1 (6 bases). V was pared by 5 bases and J by 11 bases, with 21 bases between. This CDR3 has 15 amino acids. The germline CDR1 and CDR2 sequences are SEHNR and FQNEAQ (reference sequence). CDR3 in amino acids: CASSETGPYDGKLFF. The CDR3 nucleotides are TGTGCCAGCAGCGAAACAGGGCCCTACGACGGGAAACTGTTTTTT.

V usage is TRBV21-1 and J usage is TRBJ2-2; the tabulated D call, TRBD2, remains unverified against the DNA. TRBV21-1 is flagged as a pseudogene. CDR3 length: 16 residues. This chain's CDR3 is CASSTRRGRAAGELFF. Here the CDR3 DNA reads TGTGCCAGCAGCACCCGAAGGGGGAGGGCCGCCGGGGAGCTGTTTTTT.

The rearrangement uses TRBV5-1 and TRBJ1-1; 8 bases line up with TRBD1. Germline lookup yields CDR1 SGHRS and CDR2 YFSETQ. The CDR3 is made up of 14 amino acids. The J segment lost 5 bases and the V segment lost 1 base, leaving 4 bases of the junction unmatched. The CDR3 bases are TGCGCCAGCAGCTTGCTGACAGGGGAGACTGAAGCTTTCTTT. This codes for CASSLLTGETEAFF.